The 11 T cell receptor beta chains given below trace back to one sample, sequenced in a study of CXCR3-negative and CXCR3-positive naive CD8 T cells. Study conclusions and caveats: For CXCR3-positive naive cells, TRB CDR3s were more hydrophobic than those of CXCR3-negative naive cells.

It was by 5' RACE with UMI labels that the TRB cDNA libraries were prepared. From the 5' RACE reads, TCRdb lists one entry per CDR3 protein and no DNA. Its table lists approximately 89,000 distinct CDR3 sequences. These receptors' antigens are unknown. Sample: naive CXCR3+ CD8+ T cells from blood. The subset here: CD45RO-CCR7+CD27+CD95- naive CD8+ T cells expressing CXCR3 (TNR3+). These receptors were obtained from a human donor in good health. Some clones in this sample may be carry-over from other donors' samples.

V is TRBV20-1 and J is TRBJ2-1; TCRdb reports TRBD2, a call that lacks DNA to check it against. This CDR3 has 15 amino acids. Germline V CDR1 and CDR2: DFQATT, SNEGSKA (reference sequence). The CDR3 protein is CSATGLAGVYNEQFF.

The CDR3 sequence: CASSFGIEAFF. This chain uses TRBV7-9 with TRBJ1-1. The CDR3 has 11 amino acids. Germline loops: CDR1 SEHNR, CDR2 FQNEAQ (reference sequence).

The genes are TRBV20-1 and TRBJ2-5; TCRdb lists TRBD2, though no DNA is available to test this call. The CDR3 is 15 amino acids. Per germline, CDR1 DFQATT and CDR2 SNEGSKA (reference sequence). The CDR3 region is CSAREETSPGFPKYF.

The chain employs TRBV6-2 or TRBV6-3 and TRBJ2-3. The germline CDR1 and CDR2 sequences are MNHEY and SVGEGT. The CDR3 is 17 residues long. The CDR3 region is CASSYSVRVLSTDTQYF.

This chain uses TRBV7-7 with TRBJ2-3; TCRdb selects TRBD1, and the lack of DNA leaves this call unchecked. This CDR3 is built from 13 residues. Per the germline V gene, CDR1 is SSHAT and CDR2 is FNYEAQ (reference sequence). The CDR3 loop is CASSSLRGDTQYF.

The V call is TRBV20-1, the J call TRBJ2-7; TCRdb returns TRBD2, unconfirmable since there is no DNA. This CDR3 spans 15 amino acids. Germline V gene lookup returns CDR1 DFQATT and CDR2 SNEGSKA (reference sequence). The CDR3 sequence: CSASRPGTSSYEQYF.

V and J are TRBV20-1 and TRBJ1-2. Germline CDR1 is DFQATT and CDR2 is SNEGSKA (reference sequence). This CDR3 spans 15 amino acids. CDR3 protein: CSAREDRALNYGYTF.

The chain recombines TRBV28 with TRBJ2-7; TCRdb selects TRBD1, and the lack of DNA leaves this call unchecked. Per the germline V gene, CDR1 is MDHEN and CDR2 is SYDVKM. The CDR3 contains 13 residues. CDR3 amino acids: CASSSMDSYEQYF.

The V call is TRBV11-2, the J call TRBJ2-2. The germline CDR1 and CDR2 sequences are SGHAT and FQNNGV. This CDR3 spans 14 amino acids. The CDR3 sequence is CASSFGANTGELFF.

The rearrangement links TRBV4-3 to TRBJ1-1; the D gene TCRdb calls, TRBD1, cannot be checked with no DNA. The CDR3 length is 14 residues. Germline V gene sequence: CDR1 LGHNA, CDR2 YSLEER. The CDR3 sequence is CASSPWGDFTEAFF.

The genes are TRBV6-6 and TRBJ2-2; with no DNA, the TCRdb D assignment of TRBD2 cannot be verified. The CDR3 spans 18 residues. Looked up from germline, CDR1 is MNHNY and CDR2 is SVGAGI (reference sequence). The CDR3 reads CASSYPFESGSNTGELFF.